The TCR beta chain described here comes from a study of CD8+ T cells in alopecia areata. As for the study in general: Using the percentage of affected scalp area, treated patients' severity was scored.

Extraction of RNA preceded its reverse transcription into cDNA, which served as the sequencing template. The table came from immunoSEQ multiplex PCR; TCRdb's copy has only in-frame clones and leaves some out. The sample lists about 300,000 clones, 55% to 75% occurring once. About this clone: Its antigen is unknown.

Treatment noted: oral pan-JAK inhibitor, 5-10 mg twice daily. Study-wide points: Persistence during tofacitinib was seen for many expanded lesional clones in scalp and blood. Patients displayed less clarity in TCR sharing than mice, a finding possibly related to HLA.

The length of the CDR3 is 12 residues. Trimming took 0 bases from V and 8 from J, leaving 10 bases between them. Germline CDR1 and CDR2: GTSNPN and SVGIG (reference sequence). This TCR was sampled from a human donor with alopecia areata. The chain links TRBV30 to TRBJ1-2; no clear D. The material was CD4+ T cells sorted from blood, obtained at week 24, from a patient treated with tofacitinib. CDR3 coding DNA: TGTGCCTGGAGTGTACAGAGTGGAGGCTACACCTTC. It translates to CAWSVQSGGYTF.